The source of this T cell receptor beta chain is a study of blood T cell repertoires in COVID-19. The table came from immunoSEQ multiplex PCR; TCRdb's copy has only in-frame clones and leaves some out. The table shows about 280,000 clones, with 86% occurring only once. Trimming cost V 4 bases and J 0 bases, with 13 bases left between them. Germline V gene sequence: CDR1 LNHDA, CDR2 SQIVND (reference sequence). The CDR3 is 16 amino acids. The sequencing sample was made of peripheral blood. This TCR was sampled from a woman aged 25 to 39 with active or convalescent COVID-19. The V call is TRBV19, the J call TRBJ1-3; D not certain. CDR3 in DNA: TGTGCCAGTAGTACTCCCCGACACCCCTCTGGAAACACCATATATTTT. This codes for CASSTPRHPSGNTIYF.